One and the same sample provided the 5 T cell receptor beta chains below, sequenced in a study of blood T cell repertoires in COVID-19. Profiled with immunoSEQ multiplex PCR; TCRdb holds only in-frame clones, not every one. The profile shows 210,000 or so clones, 89% of them singletons. The specimen sequenced was peripheral blood. The receptors shown here come from a woman aged 40 to 50 with acute or convalescent COVID-19.

This chain uses TRBV11-2 with TRBJ1-2; TRBD1 is a possible D gene (6 bases). Per germline, CDR1 SGHAT and CDR2 FQNNGV. V lost 7 bases and J 4 bases, leaving 13 bases between the germline ends. This CDR3 is 13 amino acids long. The CDR3 bases are TGTGCCAGCACTCGCGGGGGGCTCTATGGCTACACCTTC. The encoded protein is CASTRGGLYGYTF.

The chain carries TRBV29-1 and TRBJ1-6; D is perhaps TRBD1 (5 bases). Trimming shortened V by 5 bases and J by 8 bases, and 13 bases separated the two germline ends. The CDR3 spans 13 residues. Germline CDR1 SQVTM, CDR2 ANQGSEA. The CDR3 bases are TGCAGCGTTCCCGGGACGGGGGATTCACCCCTCCACTTT. Protein: CSVPGTGDSPLHF.

This clone has a single count. The chain links TRBV11-2 to TRBJ1-2, with D hard to call. Germline V CDR1 and CDR2: SGHAT, FQNNGV. Between the trimmed V and J ends, which lost 4 bases and 7 bases, there was a span of 19 bases. This CDR3 is 15 amino acids long. CDR3 loop: CASSSTLGLLRGYTF. DNA for the CDR3: TGTGCCAGCAGCTCTACATTGGGCCTATTGCGTGGCTACACCTTC.

The chain employs TRBV7-8 and TRBJ1-5; a weak D match, TRBD1 (5 bases). CDR1 is SGHVS, CDR2 FQNEAQ, per germline. The CDR3 spans 15 residues. V lost 3 bases and J 7 bases, leaving 16 bases between the germline ends. CDR3 coding DNA: TGTGCCAGCAGCTTCGAGTCAGGGATGGGCCAGCCCCAGCATTTT. Protein sequence: CASSFESGMGQPQHF.

This chain connects TRBV2 to TRBJ2-1; 9 nucleotides match TRBD2. Losses at the gene ends were 5 bases for V and 0 bases for J; bases not matched to a gene: 14. This CDR3 has 19 residues. Germline V CDR1 and CDR2: SNHLY, FYNNEI. The CDR3 bases are TGTGCCAGCAGTCTGGGACTAGCTAAAGATACGAGCTCCTACAATGAGCAGTTCTTC. Amino acid sequence: CASSLGLAKDTSSYNEQFF.